The 14 T cell receptor beta chains presented below share a single source sample, sequenced in a study of shared clonotypes between healthy human individuals. Clones were sequenced by immunoSEQ multiplex PCR, and TCRdb holds only the in-frame ones, with some missing. The data hold over 2 million clones, with around 93% observed a single time. The sequenced sample consisted of naive CD4+ T cells from PBMCs. Subset denoted: CD45RA+ positively selected. The receptors here all came from a young man in good health. Some clones in this sample may be carry-over from other donors' samples.

A few counts support this clone. Other DNA sequences from this sample encode an identical CDR3 as well. This chain joins TRBV7-2 and TRBJ1-1; D might be TRBD1 (5 bases). This CDR3 is built from 12 residues. Germline V gene sequence: CDR1 SGHTA, CDR2 FQGNSA. V lost 4 bases to trimming and J lost 5 bases, with 8 bases between them. The CDR3 DNA follows: TGTGCCAGCAGCTCAAGGGGTACTGAAGCTTTCTTT. It translates to CASSSRGTEAFF.

This sequence joins TRBV18 and TRBJ1-4; TRBD1 might be the D (6 bases). The CDR3 extends over 15 amino acids. Germline CDR1 is KGHSH and CDR2 is LQKENI. V lost 3 bases, J lost 5 bases, and 13 bases lay in between. The CDR3 region has the DNA TGTGCCAGCTCACCCTCCACAGGGTTAAATGAAAAACTGTTTTTT. Translating it yields CASSPSTGLNEKLFF.

The V call is TRBV27, the J call TRBJ1-5; D not resolved. This CDR3 contains 14 residues. The germline V and J ends were trimmed by 3 bases and 1 base, with 7 bases remaining between them. Germline values: CDR1 MNHEY, CDR2 SMNVEV (reference sequence). For the CDR3, the DNA is TGTGCCAGCAGTTTGATCCGAAGCAATCAGCCCCAGCATTTT. This translates into CASSLIRSNQPQHF.

The chain recombines TRBV4-1 with TRBJ2-3; 10 bases agree with TRBD2. From germline, CDR1 is MGHRA and CDR2 YSYEKL. V gave up 1 base and J gave up 8 bases; unmatched junction bases: 6. The CDR3 is 15 amino acids. CDR3 loop: CASSQASGSIVTQYF. The CDR3 nucleotides read TGCGCCAGCAGCCAAGCTAGCGGGAGTATAGTTACGCAGTATTTT.

The chain links TRBV5-4 to TRBJ2-7; D may match TRBD1 or TRBD2 (5 bases each). Trimming left V 4 bases short and J 0 bases short, with 14 bases between. The germline gives CDR1 SGHNT, CDR2 YYREEE (reference sequence). The length of the CDR3 is 15 residues. CDR3 sequence: CASSARESGSYEQYF. In nucleotides, the CDR3 is TGTGCCAGCAGCGCCAGGGAGTCCGGCTCCTACGAGCAGTACTTC.

This clone was picked up one time. The rearrangement uses TRBV10-1 and TRBJ2-2; a weak D match, TRBD2 (5 bases). This CDR3 contains 16 residues. The germline CDR1 and CDR2 sequences are WNHNN and SYGVQD (reference sequence). V was trimmed by 3 bases and J by 3 bases, leaving 14 bases between them. DNA for the CDR3: TGCGCCAGCAGTGATTCTAAGAGGGAGTACACCGGGGAGCTGTTTTTT. Amino acid sequence: CASSDSKREYTGELFF.

The chain has TRBV9 and TRBJ2-1; 13 bases agree with TRBD2. The CDR3 has 17 residues. After removal of 3 bases from V and 12 bases from J, the junction contained 15 bases not matched to a gene. Germline V lookup: CDR1 SGDLS, CDR2 YYNGEE. In nucleotides, the CDR3 is TGTGCCAGCAGCGCTACCGGGACTAGCGGGACCCGGAAGGGGCAGTTCTTC. It codes for CASSATGTSGTRKGQFF. Using reference TRBV9 and TRBJ2-1 for the parts outside the CDR3, the full variable domain is DSGVTQTPKHLITATGQRVTLRCSPRSGDLSVYWYQQSLDQGLQFLIQYYNGEERAKGNILERFSAQQFPDLHSELNLSSLELGDSALYFCASSATGTSGTRKGQFFGPGTRLTVL.

This clone was found once. The rearrangement joins TRBV10-3 to TRBJ2-5, with TRBD2 identical over 8 bases. The germline gives CDR1 ENHRY, CDR2 SYGVKD. The CDR3 is made up of 13 amino acids. J gave up 2 bases and V 8 bases, and 4 bases lay outside the gene matches. The CDR3: CAISTSEQETQYF. CDR3 DNA: TGTGCCATCTCGACTAGCGAGCAAGAGACCCAGTACTTC.

The chain employs TRBV5-1 and TRBJ2-1, with 7 bases identical to TRBD2. Looked up from germline, CDR1 is SGHRS and CDR2 is YFSETQ. The CDR3 loop spans 13 amino acids. With V trimmed by 4 bases and J by 9 bases, 7 bases remained unmatched. The CDR3, as DNA: TGCGCCAGCAGCGTATCGCCGGGGGGTGAGCAGTTCTTC. This sequence encodes CASSVSPGGEQFF.

V and J are TRBV7-3 and TRBJ2-2; D possibly corresponds to TRBD2 (6 bases). There are 16 residues in the CDR3. CDR1 is SGHTA, CDR2 FQGTGA, per germline. The germline V and J ends were trimmed by 5 bases and 6 bases, with 19 bases remaining between them. The CDR3 is CASSPGTGVYPGELFF. The CDR3 region has the DNA TGTGCCAGCAGCCCGGGAACGGGAGTGTACCCCGGGGAGCTGTTTTTT.

The chain joins TRBV2 to TRBJ2-3, with D possibly being TRBD1 or TRBD2 (5 bases each). Germline V CDR1 and CDR2: SNHLY, FYNNEI. The CDR3 is 14 residues long. Trimming took off 8 bases at V and 2 bases at J, with 14 bases between the two ends. CDR3 bases: TGTGCCAGCTTGGGACCGATGATCACAGATACGCAGTATTTT. Translation: CASLGPMITDTQYF.

This clone appeared once. The chain couples TRBV10-3 to TRBJ1-1, with TRBD1 as a possible D gene (6 bases). The CDR3 has 15 amino acids. Germline CDR1 reads ENHRY; CDR2 reads SYGVKD. Between the trimmed V and J ends, which lost 0 bases and 4 bases, there was a span of 12 bases. The CDR3 region has the DNA TGTGCCATCAGTGAGTCGATGGGGGCCGGCACTGAAGCTTTCTTT. This translates into CAISESMGAGTEAFF.

The chain employs TRBV30 and TRBJ2-3; the match to TRBD2 covers 11 bases. The CDR3 sequence is 15 residues long. With V trimmed by 5 bases and J by 3 bases, 7 bases remained unmatched. In germline, CDR1 is GTSNPN, CDR2 SVGIG (reference sequence). CDR3 loop: CAWAGLAALTDTQYF. The CDR3 DNA reads as TGTGCCTGGGCGGGACTAGCGGCCCTGACAGATACGCAGTATTTT.

This clone was detected a few times. The rearrangement joins TRBV30 to TRBJ1-1, with D perhaps TRBD1 (5 bases). The V gene lost 8 bases and the J gene lost 4 bases, with 20 bases spanning the gap. Germline loops: CDR1 GTSNPN, CDR2 SVGIG (reference sequence). The CDR3 contains 14 residues. DNA of the CDR3: TGTGCCGGGAACCCATCTCCGAGGGGCACTGAAGCTTTCTTT. It translates to CAGNPSPRGTEAFF.